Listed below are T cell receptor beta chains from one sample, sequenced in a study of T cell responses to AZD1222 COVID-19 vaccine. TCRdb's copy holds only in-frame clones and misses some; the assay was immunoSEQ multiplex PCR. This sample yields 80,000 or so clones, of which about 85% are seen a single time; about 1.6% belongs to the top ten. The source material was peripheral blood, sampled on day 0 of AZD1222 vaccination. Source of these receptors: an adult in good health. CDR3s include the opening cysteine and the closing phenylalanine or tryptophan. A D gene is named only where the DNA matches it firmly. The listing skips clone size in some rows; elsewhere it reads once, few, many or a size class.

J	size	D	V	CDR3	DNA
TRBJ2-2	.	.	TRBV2	CASSEEGVTGELFF	TGTGCCAGCAGTGAGGAGGGAGTGACCGGGGAGCTGTTTTTT
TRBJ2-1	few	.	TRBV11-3	CASSLPGEAAEQFF	TGTGCCAGCAGCCTCCCTGGGGAGGCGGCTGAGCAGTTCTTC
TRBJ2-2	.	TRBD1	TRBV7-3	CASSLTNDRGGGELFF	TGTGCCAGCAGCTTAACCAATGACAGGGGTGGCGGGGAGCTGTTTTTT
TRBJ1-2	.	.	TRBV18	CASSPLDIVGGDGYTF	TGTGCCAGCTCACCACTTGATATCGTCGGGGGCGATGGCTACACCTTC
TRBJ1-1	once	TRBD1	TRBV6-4	CASSDFGQGLRIF	TGTGCCAGCAGTGACTTCGGACAGGGACTGCGGATCTTT
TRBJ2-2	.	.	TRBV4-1	CASSQSGELFF	TGCGCCAGCAGCCAGTCGGGGGAGCTGTTTTTT
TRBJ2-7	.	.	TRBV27	CASSDTPYEQYF	TGTGCCAGCAGCGACACCCCCTACGAGCAGTACTTC
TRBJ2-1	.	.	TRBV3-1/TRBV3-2	CASSPGGSFSYNEQFF	TGTGCCAGCAGCCCTGGGGGTTCCTTCTCGTACAATGAGCAGTTCTTC
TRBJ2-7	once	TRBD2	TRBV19	CASSIGSSGPSGRYEQYF	TGTGCCAGTAGTATAGGATCCTCGGGGCCTAGCGGGAGGTACGAGCAGTACTTC
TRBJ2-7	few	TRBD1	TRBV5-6	CASSWGTGAYEQYF	TGTGCCAGCAGCTGGGGGACAGGGGCCTACGAGCAGTACTTC
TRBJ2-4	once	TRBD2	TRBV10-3	CASGGSVAVVVAKNIQYF	TGTGCCTCCGGGGGGTCCGTGGCCGTGGTTGTAGCCAAAAACATTCAGTACTTC
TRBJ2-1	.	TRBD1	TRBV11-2	CASSLDRGTGLVGEQFF	TGTGCCAGCAGCTTAGACAGGGGGACAGGCCTTGTTGGGGAGCAGTTCTTC
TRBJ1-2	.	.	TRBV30	CAWSGDYGYTF	TGTGCCTGGAGTGGGGACTATGGCTACACCTTC
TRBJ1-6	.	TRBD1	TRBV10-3	CAIRGTGEINSPLHF	TGTGCCATCAGAGGGACAGGAGAAATTAATTCACCCCTCCACTTT
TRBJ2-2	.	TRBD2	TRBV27	CASSSSGRGSRGELFF	TGTGCCAGCAGTTCTAGCGGGAGAGGATCTCGCGGGGAGCTGTTTTTT
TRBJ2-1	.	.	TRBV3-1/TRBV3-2	CASSQPDYNEQFF	TGTGCCAGCAGCCAACCAGACTACAATGAGCAGTTCTTC
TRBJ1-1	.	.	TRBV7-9	CASSPGSPGTEAFF	TGTGCCAGCAGCCCCGGCTCGCCGGGGACTGAAGCTTTCTTT
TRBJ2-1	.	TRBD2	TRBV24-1	CATSSGTSGRATEQFF	TGTGCCACCAGTTCTGGGACTAGCGGGAGGGCTACTGAGCAGTTCTTC
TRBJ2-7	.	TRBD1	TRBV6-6	CASSVQGGEQYF	TGTGCCAGCAGTGTACAGGGGGGTGAGCAGTACTTC
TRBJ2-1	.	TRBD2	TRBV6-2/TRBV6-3	CASSYRAFGTSGRRGSNEQFF	TGTGCCAGCAGTTACAGAGCCTTCGGGACTAGCGGGAGAAGGGGGAGCAATGAGCAGTTCTTC